This entry lists 26 T cell receptor beta chains sequenced from one sample in a study of cytomegalovirus exposure and HLA in healthy donors. Researchers ran the PCR with 60 Vbeta and 13 Jbeta primers. The protocol was immunoSEQ multiplex PCR, while the TCRdb copy is restricted to in-frame clones and leaves out a portion. This table has 250,000 or so clones, around 90% appearing once. Specimen: PBMCs. These receptors were collected from a girl aged 2-10 years in good health and CMV-seronegative.

The chain combines TRBV29-1 with TRBJ1-2; TRBD1 aligns across 7 bases. V lost 4 bases and J lost 5; bases outside the gene matches: 4. This CDR3 spans 12 amino acids. CDR1 is SQVTM and CDR2 is ANQGSEA in the germline V gene. The CDR3 DNA is TGCAGCGTTGCAGGACAGGATTATGGCTACACCTTC. Protein product: CSVAGQDYGYTF.

The genes are TRBV23-1 and TRBJ1-1, with 7 positions matching TRBD1. TRBV23-1 is assigned to the ORF class and has an uncertain function. This CDR3 is 15 amino acids long. J gave up 3 bases and V 6 bases, and 10 bases lay outside the gene matches. The CDR3 spells CASSKRGQHDTEAFF. The CDR3 DNA sequence: TGCGCCAGCAGCAAAAGGGGGCAGCACGACACTGAAGCTTTCTTT.

The chain joins TRBV6-5 to TRBJ1-2; possible D gene TRBD1, 5 bases. Trimming took 0 bases from V and 7 from J, leaving 12 bases between them. The germline V gene has CDR1 MNHEY and CDR2 SVGAGI. The CDR3 is 14 amino acids. In nucleotides, the CDR3 is TGTGCCAGCAGTTACTCCAGGGAAGCTGGTGGCTACACCTTC. Residues: CASSYSREAGGYTF.

The chain carries TRBV1 and TRBJ2-3; the D call in the table, TRBD1, was not verified against the DNA. TRBV1 is shown as a pseudogene. The CDR3 is 16 amino acids. This chain's CDR3 is CTSSQDGGAWEDTQYF. For the CDR3, the DNA is TGCACCAGCAGCCAAGATGGGGGCGCCTGGGAAGATACGCAGTATTTT.

The chain couples TRBV6-6 to TRBJ2-5; the match to TRBD1 covers 7 bases. Trimming cost V 7 bases and J 1 base; bases outside gene matches: 9. Germline-derived CDR1 and CDR2 are MNHNY and SVGAGI (reference sequence). The CDR3 runs to 15 residues. CDR3 protein: CASKRQGLLQETQYF. Here the CDR3 DNA reads TGTGCCAGCAAAAGACAGGGCCTTCTCCAAGAGACCCAGTACTTC.

This clone came up once. The rearrangement joins TRBV10-3 to TRBJ2-5; 12 bases are a match to TRBD1. Germline V gives CDR1 ENHRY, CDR2 SYGVKD. The CDR3 length is 18 residues. With 6 bases clipped from V and 5 bases from J, the junction kept 16 bases outside the gene matches. CDR3 sequence: CAIRGGTGGESSRETQYF. The CDR3 nucleotides are TGTGCCATCAGAGGGGGGACAGGGGGCGAAAGTTCTCGGGAGACCCAGTACTTC.

This chain connects TRBV5-1 to TRBJ1-4, with D maybe TRBD1 (5 bases). Trimming pared 4 bases from V and 7 bases from J, leaving 17 bases between. The CDR3 totals 15 residues. Germline V gene sequence: CDR1 SGHRS, CDR2 YFSETQ. CDR3 loop: CASSQRGMRSEKLFF. The CDR3 DNA reads TGCGCCAGCAGCCAGCGGGGGATGCGTAGTGAAAAACTGTTTTTT.

V is TRBV27 and J is TRBJ2-7; 9 bases are shared with TRBD1. The CDR3 consists of 14 residues. Germline CDR1 is MNHEY and CDR2 is SMNVEV (reference sequence). The V segment lost 5 bases and the J segment 6 bases; nucleotides outside the gene matches: 8. Written as DNA, the CDR3 is TGTGCCAGCAGTATAGGACAGGGGAGGATCGAGCAGTACTTC. Translated, it gives CASSIGQGRIEQYF.

The rearrangement uses TRBV7-8 and TRBJ1-5; perhaps TRBD1 as D (6 bases). This CDR3 comprises 14 residues. The germline V gene has CDR1 SGHVS and CDR2 FQNEAQ. V gave up 1 base and J gave up 10 bases, with 14 bases separating them. The CDR3: CASSLVGGRGPQHF. CDR3 sequence (DNA): TGTGCCAGCAGCTTAGTTGGGGGCAGAGGCCCCCAGCATTTT. Full variable domain (remainder filled in from reference TRBV7-8 and TRBJ1-5): GAGVSQSPRYKVAKRGQDVALRCDPISGHVSLFWYQQALGQGPEFLTYFQNEAQLDKSGLPSDRFFAERPEGSVSTLKIQRTQQEDSAVYLCASSLVGGRGPQHFGDGTRLSIL.

Comment on this clone: Other DNA sequences in this specimen translate into the identical CDR3. The gene calls are TRBV5-1 and TRBJ2-1; 13 bases align to TRBD2. The V segment lost 0 bases and the J segment 7 bases; nucleotides outside the gene matches: 1. Per germline, CDR1 SGHRS and CDR2 YFSETQ. The CDR3 runs to 15 residues. In nucleotides, the CDR3 is TGCGCCAGCAGCTTGGGACTAGCGGGAGGAAATGAGCAGTTCTTC. Amino acids: CASSLGLAGGNEQFF.

The chain couples TRBV27 to TRBJ1-2; 7 bases line up with TRBD1. The CDR3 extends over 18 amino acids. Germline loops: CDR1 MNHEY, CDR2 SMNVEV (reference sequence). V shed 5 bases, J shed 4 bases, and the junction held 19 bases outside the gene matches. The CDR3 sequence is CASSPLGRGKGVGYGYTF. The CDR3 DNA is TGTGCCAGCAGTCCCCTTGGCAGGGGGAAGGGGGTTGGCTATGGCTACACCTTC.

The CDR3 protein is CASSLGEGNTGELFF. The CDR3 bases are TGTGCCAGCAGCTTAGGGGAGGGGAACACCGGGGAGCTGTTTTTT. J is TRBJ2-2 and V is TRBV7-6, with 7 positions matching TRBD2. V dropped 1 base and J dropped 1; count of bases not matched to a gene: 0. The CDR3 is 15 amino acids. Germline CDR1 is SGHVS and CDR2 is FNYEAQ.

The V call is TRBV7-3, the J call TRBJ2-3, with D possibly being TRBD1 (6 bases). The CDR3 runs to 16 residues. Trimming took off 2 bases at V and 4 bases at J, with 16 bases between the two ends. Per germline, CDR1 SGHTA and CDR2 FQGTGA. This CDR3 reads CASSLERGGRADTQYF. DNA of the CDR3: TGTGCCAGCAGCTTAGAGAGAGGGGGTCGGGCAGATACGCAGTATTTT.

The J gene is TRBJ1-4, the V gene TRBV11-2; tentatively, D is TRBD1 (5 bases). With 1 base removed from V and 7 bases from J, the gap between germline ends came to 16 bases. The CDR3 runs to 16 residues. The V gene's germline CDR1 is SGHAT and CDR2 FQNNGV. CDR3 coding DNA: TGTGCCAGCAGCTTAGGTCGGGGGACCCGGGGTGAAAAACTGTTTTTT. It is translated as CASSLGRGTRGEKLFF.

The chain links TRBV9 to TRBJ2-1; D is unresolved. V shed 4 bases and J shed 4 bases, with 24 bases lying between them. The germline V gene has CDR1 SGDLS and CDR2 YYNGEE. The CDR3 sequence is 18 residues long. Here the CDR3 DNA reads TGTGCCAGCAGCAACCCCGCCGTGCCGCTGAGTGCTTACAATGAGCAGTTCTTC. This encodes CASSNPAVPLSAYNEQFF.

Comments on this clone: An end of the junction differs from the germline gene, which may be a read error. The chain joins TRBV9 to TRBJ2-5; D is possibly TRBD1 (8 bases). CDR3 length: 15 amino acids. CDR1 is SGDLS and CDR2 is YYNGEE in the germline V gene. Written as DNA, the CDR3 is TGTGCCAGCAGCGTGGGGGGGACAGGCCAAGAGACCCGGTACTTC. Amino acid sequence: CASSVGGTGQETRYF.

With respect to this clone: Different DNA sequences within this sample yield the same CDR3. The chain employs TRBV5-1 and TRBJ2-3; D might be TRBD2 (6 bases). The CDR3 extends over 12 amino acids. Germline lookup yields CDR1 SGHRS and CDR2 YFSETQ. Trimming removed 7 bases from V and 2 bases from J, with 8 bases in between. CDR3 residues: CASREHTDTQYF. CDR3 nucleotides: TGCGCCAGCCGGGAGCACACAGATACGCAGTATTTT.

The chain links TRBV6-5 to TRBJ1-3; 7 positions match TRBD1. The CDR3 consists of 15 residues. Germline V lookup: CDR1 MNHEY, CDR2 SVGAGI. V shed 5 bases and J 0 bases; nucleotides not matched to a gene: 4. For the CDR3, the DNA is TGTGCCAGCAGTACGACAGGGCACTCTGGAAACACCATATATTTT. Translating it yields CASSTTGHSGNTIYF.

The rearrangement uses TRBV29-1 and TRBJ2-1; 11 bases align to TRBD2. The CDR3 is 17 residues long. The V segment lost 5 bases and the J segment 0 bases; nucleotides outside the gene matches: 9. Per germline, CDR1 SQVTM and CDR2 ANQGSEA. Here the CDR3 DNA reads TGCAGCGTTAGGCCTATTAGCGGGAGGGGCTCCTACAATGAGCAGTTCTTC. Its translation is CSVRPISGRGSYNEQFF.

The J gene is TRBJ1-2, the V gene TRBV5-1, with a tentative D call TRBD1 (5 bases). V lost 4 bases and J lost 4, with 17 bases in between. CDR1 SGHRS and CDR2 YFSETQ come from the germline V gene. The CDR3 runs 15 residues. CDR3 sequence reads: CASSPGLAGGYGYTF. In DNA, the CDR3 is TGCGCCAGCAGCCCAGGACTCGCGGGGGGCTATGGCTACACCTTC.

The chain joins TRBV6-5 to TRBJ2-7, with TRBD1 matching 7 bases. The CDR3 covers 16 residues. The germline CDR1 and CDR2 sequences are MNHEY and SVGAGI. The ends lost 1 base at V and 2 bases at J; junction bases unmatched: 8. The CDR3 region is CASSYLSGTVTYEQYF. CDR3 DNA sequence: TGTGCCAGCAGTTACTTATCCGGGACAGTAACCTACGAGCAGTACTTC.

The chain links TRBV18 to TRBJ1-4; D might be TRBD1 (6 bases). V lost 3 bases and J lost 4, with 12 bases in between. This CDR3 contains 15 residues. Germline assignment: CDR1 KGHSH and CDR2 LQKENI. CDR3 residues: CASSPPTGLNEKLFF. CDR3 coding DNA: TGTGCCAGCTCACCGCCGACAGGACTTAATGAAAAACTGTTTTTT.

The chain joins TRBV15 to TRBJ1-3; 7 bases line up with TRBD1. Germline CDR1 reads LNHNV; CDR2 reads YYDKDF (reference sequence). CDR3 length: 14 residues. J was trimmed by 4 bases and V by 8 bases; bases with no gene match: 8. CDR3 in DNA: TGTGCCACCGGCTACAGGGGTATGGGAAACACCATATATTTT. Translation: CATGYRGMGNTIYF.

This clone appeared once. This chain uses TRBV29-1 with TRBJ2-2; 8 bases are a match to TRBD1. The V gene's germline CDR1 is SQVTM and CDR2 ANQGSEA. V trimming: 6 bases; J trimming: 5 bases; junction bases outside the gene matches: 2. There are 12 residues in the CDR3. CDR3: CSVGTGTGELFF. CDR3 coding DNA: TGCAGCGTGGGGACAGGAACCGGGGAGCTGTTTTTT.

The chain couples TRBV27 to TRBJ2-1; 11 bases line up with TRBD1. CDR1 MNHEY and CDR2 SMNVEV come from the germline V gene (reference sequence). The CDR3 contains 15 residues. The V segment lost 4 bases and the J segment 8 bases; nucleotides outside the gene matches: 7. CDR3 residues: CASSYQDRGLDEQFF. The CDR3 bases are TGTGCCAGCAGTTATCAGGACAGGGGGCTTGATGAGCAGTTCTTC.

This clone was counted only a few times. The chain joins TRBV12-5 to TRBJ2-5, with 11 positions matching TRBD2. V was clipped by 5 bases and J by 9 bases; unmatched bases: 14. CDR3 length equals 16 residues. Germline CDR1 reads LGHNT; CDR2 reads FRNRAP. CDR3 sequence: CASGPGTSGASAAQYF. The CDR3 nucleotides are TGTGCTAGTGGTCCAGGGACTAGCGGAGCTTCGGCGGCCCAGTACTTC.